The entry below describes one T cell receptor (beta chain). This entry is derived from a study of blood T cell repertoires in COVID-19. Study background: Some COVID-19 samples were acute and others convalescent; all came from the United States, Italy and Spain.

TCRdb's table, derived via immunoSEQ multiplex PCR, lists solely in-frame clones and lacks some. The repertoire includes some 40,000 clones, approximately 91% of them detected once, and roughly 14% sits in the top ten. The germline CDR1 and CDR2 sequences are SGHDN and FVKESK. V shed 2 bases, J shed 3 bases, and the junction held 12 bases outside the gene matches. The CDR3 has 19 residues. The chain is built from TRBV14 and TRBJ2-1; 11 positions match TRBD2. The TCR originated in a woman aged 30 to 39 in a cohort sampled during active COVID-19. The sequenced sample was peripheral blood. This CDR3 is CASSQFYSGRAIIYNEQFF. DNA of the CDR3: TGTGCCAGCAGCCAATTTTATAGCGGGAGGGCCATTATCTACAATGAGCAGTTCTTC.